This T cell receptor beta chain emerged from a study of blood T cell repertoires in COVID-19. Study information: PBMCs, B-cell-depleted T cells, or T cells were the source of the cDNA or gDNA that made up the material.

The assay was immunoSEQ multiplex PCR, and TCRdb's table has in-frame clones only and misses some. The sample records about 160,000 clones, roughly 88% being singletons. CDR3 length equals 14 residues. The germline V and J ends were trimmed by 8 bases and 3 bases, with 13 bases remaining between them. Per the germline V gene, CDR1 is MNHEY and CDR2 is SMNVEV (reference sequence). The chain has TRBV27 and TRBJ2-2; D call uncertain. The TCR originated in a young man with acute or convalescent COVID-19. What was sequenced was peripheral blood. CDR3 in DNA: TGTGCCAGCCGATCGCGAGTTGACACCGGGGAGCTGTTTTTT. It yields the protein CASRSRVDTGELFF.